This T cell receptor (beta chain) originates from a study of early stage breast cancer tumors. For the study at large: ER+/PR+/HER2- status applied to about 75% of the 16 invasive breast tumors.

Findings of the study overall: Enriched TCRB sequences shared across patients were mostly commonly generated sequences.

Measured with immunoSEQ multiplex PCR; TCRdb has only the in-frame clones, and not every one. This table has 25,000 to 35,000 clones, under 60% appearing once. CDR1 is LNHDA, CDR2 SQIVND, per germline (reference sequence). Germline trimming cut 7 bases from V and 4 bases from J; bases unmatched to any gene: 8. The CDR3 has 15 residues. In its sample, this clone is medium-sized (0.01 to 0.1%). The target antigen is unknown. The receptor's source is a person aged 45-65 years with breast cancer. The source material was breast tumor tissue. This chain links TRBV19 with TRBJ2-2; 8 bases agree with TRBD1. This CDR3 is CASTFGDRSTGELFF. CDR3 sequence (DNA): TGTGCCAGTACCTTCGGGGACAGGAGCACCGGGGAGCTGTTTTTT.